This TCR beta chain comes out of a study of T cell responses to AZD1222 COVID-19 vaccine. Whole-study findings and limits: Two AZD1222 doses significantly raised spike-specific TCR breadth and depth over controls.

About this clone: Its antigen remains unknown.

Germline-derived CDR1 and CDR2 are PRHDT and FYEKMQ (reference sequence). The CDR3 has 15 amino acids. Unmatched junction bases numbered 8, after V lost 5 bases and J lost 4 bases. Produced via immunoSEQ multiplex PCR; TCRdb's table is partial and in-frame only. The sample lists 120,000 or so clones; less than 95% were seen once. The chain joins TRBV13 to TRBJ2-5; 9 positions match TRBD2. The source material was peripheral blood, sampled on day 0 of MenACWY control vaccination. The TCR sequence derives from an adult in good health. Here the CDR3 reads CASSPWGAGGETQYF. In DNA form, the CDR3 reads TGTGCCAGCAGCCCTTGGGGAGCGGGGGGAGAGACCCAGTACTTC.